Listed below are T cell receptor beta chains from one sample, sequenced in a study of blood T cell repertoires in COVID-19. TCRdb's table, derived via immunoSEQ multiplex PCR, lists solely in-frame clones and lacks some. Of 200,000 to 300,000 clones in the sample, roughly 86% were seen once. What was sequenced was peripheral blood. The receptors stem from a human donor in a cohort sampled during active COVID-19. Each CDR3 is given with its conserved first and last residue. A D gene is named only where the DNA matches it firmly. Size values are once, few and many counts, or a class for expanded clones, and some rows have none.

CDR3nt | CDR3aa | j_gene | d_gene | v_gene | abundance
TGTGCCAGCAGTTTAACCGGTTATGGCTACACCTTC | CASSLTGYGYTF | TRBJ1-2 | . | TRBV12-3/TRBV12-4 | .
TGCGCCAGCAGCCACGGACAGGGGGAGGGCTATGGCTACACCTTC | CASSHGQGEGYGYTF | TRBJ1-2 | TRBD1 | TRBV4-3 | .
TGTGCCACCAGCAGAGATCGAGCAGGGTCCTATGGCTACACCTTC | CATSRDRAGSYGYTF | TRBJ1-2 | . | TRBV15 | few
TGTGCCCTGCTTCAAGCAGGCAAGGACTACACCTTC | CALLQAGKDYTF | TRBJ1-2 | . | TRBV2 | .
TGTGCCAGCTGGGCTAAGACAGGGGGCAATAAGATGAACACTGAAGCTTTCTTT | CASWAKTGGNKMNTEAFF | TRBJ1-1 | TRBD1 | TRBV18 | .
TGTGCCAGCAGCTCGGTTTTACCAAATTCACCCCTCCACTTT | CASSSVLPNSPLHF | TRBJ1-6 | . | TRBV7-2 | .
TGTGCCAGCAGCGGGGATTGGGGCACTGAAGCTTTCTTT | CASSGDWGTEAFF | TRBJ1-1 | . | TRBV6-6 | .
TGTGCCAGCACCCTGGCCGGGTACGAGCAGTACTTC | CASTLAGYEQYF | TRBJ2-7 | . | TRBV12-3/TRBV12-4 | .
TGCGCCAGCAGCCAAGGTCAGGGGATCGCTGGGGCCAACGTCCTGACTTTC | CASSQGQGIAGANVLTF | TRBJ2-6 | . | TRBV4-3 | .
TGCGCCAGCAGCTTGGGGACACACCTTGCCGAGCAGTACTTC | CASSLGTHLAEQYF | TRBJ2-7 | . | TRBV5-1 | .
TGCGCCAGCAGCCACCAGGGGGAAAATCAGCCCCAGCATTTT | CASSHQGENQPQHF | TRBJ1-5 | TRBD1 | TRBV4-1 | .
TGCGCCAGCAGCTTGGATTCAGGTTACAATGAGCAGTTCTTC | CASSLDSGYNEQFF | TRBJ2-1 | . | TRBV5-1 | .
TGTGCCAGCAGTTTAACAGGGGGCGCTTCCACTAATGAAAAACTGTTTTTT | CASSLTGGASTNEKLFF | TRBJ1-4 | TRBD1 | TRBV28 | .
TGTGCCAGCAGCCCGGCTCAGGACAGGGGGCATGGCTACACCTTC | CASSPAQDRGHGYTF | TRBJ1-2 | TRBD1 | TRBV3-1/TRBV3-2 | .
TGTGCCAGCTCACCGGAGAGCGAGCAGTACTTC | CASSPESEQYF | TRBJ2-7 | . | TRBV18 | .
TGTGCCAGCAGTTCCGGAGTTCCGGCCTACGAGCAGTACTTC | CASSSGVPAYEQYF | TRBJ2-7 | . | TRBV27 | .
TGCGCCAGCAGCTTGGAGGTAGGACTACGCACAGATACGCAGTATTTT | CASSLEVGLRTDTQYF | TRBJ2-3 | . | TRBV5-1 | .
TGTGCCAGCAGCCGGCCCGGACAGAAAAGTTCCTCCTACGAGCAGTACTTC | CASSRPGQKSSSYEQYF | TRBJ2-7 | . | TRBV11-2 | .
TGTGCCAGCAGCCGGACTAGCGGGAGACTTAAGGACCCCCTACGAGGGCAGTACTTC | CASSRTSGRLKDPLRGQYF | TRBJ2-7 | TRBD2 | TRBV6-2/TRBV6-3 | .
TGTGCCAGCAGCTTAGCCGAAACCAGAACCACTGAAGCTTTCTTT | CASSLAETRTTEAFF | TRBJ1-1 | . | TRBV7-9 | once
TGCGCCAGCAGTGAGAACCGGGAGGCAGATACGCAGTATTTT | CASSENREADTQYF | TRBJ2-3 | TRBD2 | TRBV10-1 | few
TGTGCCAGCACAACACCTGAGAATGAAAAACTGTTTTTT | CASTTPENEKLFF | TRBJ1-4 | . | TRBV18 | .
TGTGCCAGCAGTTTCCGAACAGGTCAGCCCCAGCATTTT | CASSFRTGQPQHF | TRBJ1-5 | . | TRBV27 | .
TGTGCCAGTAGTAAGACAGGCCCCTACGAGCAGTACTTC | CASSKTGPYEQYF | TRBJ2-7 | . | TRBV19 | .
TGCGCCAGCAGCCACCCGCGGACGGGGGGCAAAGATACGCAGTATTTT | CASSHPRTGGKDTQYF | TRBJ2-3 | . | TRBV4-3 | .
TGCGCCAGCAGCCAAGATCTACAGCGGGAGGGGTCCTACGAGCAGTACTTC | CASSQDLQREGSYEQYF | TRBJ2-7 | TRBD2 | TRBV4-3 | .
TGCGCCAGCAGCCAAGATAAGAGGTCACCCCTCCACTTT | CASSQDKRSPLHF | TRBJ1-6 | . | TRBV4-3 | .
TGCAGTGCTAGTTTCCGGGGGGTTTTCTACGAGCAGTACTTC | CSASFRGVFYEQYF | TRBJ2-7 | TRBD2 | TRBV20-1 | .
TGTGCCATCAGTGATCCTGACAGGGATTTCCGAAAACTGTTTTTT | CAISDPDRDFRKLFF | TRBJ1-4 | TRBD1 | TRBV10-3 | .
TGCAGTGCTAGACGGGACACCGGCTACACCTTC | CSARRDTGYTF | TRBJ1-2 | . | TRBV20-1 | .
TGTGCTAGCAGAATAACGGGGGGCTACGAGCAGTACTTC | CASRITGGYEQYF | TRBJ2-7 | TRBD2 | TRBV28 | .
TGTGCCAGCAGTGCCCCCCAGACACGAGTGGTCTCTGGCTACACCTTC | CASSAPQTRVVSGYTF | TRBJ1-2 | . | TRBV6-2/TRBV6-3 | .
TGTGCCAGTAGTATGAGGGCTGGGTCGGACGAGCAGTACTTC | CASSMRAGSDEQYF | TRBJ2-7 | . | TRBV19 | .
TGTGCCAGCAGCTTATCGGGACAGGGTGCAGATACGCAGTATTTT | CASSLSGQGADTQYF | TRBJ2-3 | TRBD1 | TRBV11-3 | .
TGTGCCAGCAGCCCGCGGGGACAGGGCAGTTACGAGCAGTACTTC | CASSPRGQGSYEQYF | TRBJ2-7 | TRBD1 | TRBV7-6 | .
TGCGCCAGCAGCCAAGACGTGGGGCTCGAGCAGTACTTC | CASSQDVGLEQYF | TRBJ2-7 | . | TRBV4-3 | .
TGTGCCTGGAACCGGGACAGCCCCTACGAGCAGTACTTC | CAWNRDSPYEQYF | TRBJ2-7 | TRBD1 | TRBV30 | .
TGTGCCAGTAGTACCGGACAAGAGGGCAATCAGCCCCAGCATTTT | CASSTGQEGNQPQHF | TRBJ1-5 | . | TRBV19 | .
TGTGCCAGCAGTCCTCGACTAGCGGGGGGAAAAGAGACCCAGTACTTC | CASSPRLAGGKETQYF | TRBJ2-5 | TRBD2 | TRBV6-6 | .
TGCGCCAGCAGCTCGAATGAAAAACTGTTTTTT | CASSSNEKLFF | TRBJ1-4 | . | TRBV10-2 | once
TGCGCCAGCAGCACGTCTACGCGACAGGGCTACGAGCAGTACTTC | CASSTSTRQGYEQYF | TRBJ2-7 | TRBD1 | TRBV5-1 | once
TGTGCCAGCGCGGGAGAGACCCAGTACTTC | CASAGETQYF | TRBJ2-5 | . | TRBV7-8 | .
TGTGCCAGCAGTTACGGGGGGGGTCAGCCCCAGCATTTT | CASSYGGGQPQHF | TRBJ1-5 | . | TRBV6-5 | .
TGCGCCAGCAGCCAAGATCTACTCGGGTTGAACACTGAAGCTTTCTTT | CASSQDLLGLNTEAFF | TRBJ1-1 | . | TRBV4-3 | .